Reported below is one T cell receptor (beta chain). CDR3 length: 14 residues. With 7 bases clipped from V and 1 base from J, the junction kept 2 bases outside the gene matches. CDR1 and CDR2 (germline): KGHDR, SFDVKD. These data belong to a study of T cell responses to AZD1222 COVID-19 vaccine. TCRdb's copy holds only in-frame clones and misses some; the assay was immunoSEQ multiplex PCR. The sample lists 150,000 or so clones; 85% to 95% were seen once. This receptor was identified in an adult in good health. The chain combines TRBV24-1 with TRBJ2-1; 8 bases match TRBD2. The sequenced sample was peripheral blood, obtained on day 0 of AZD1222 vaccination. CDR3 sequence reads: CATSLAGSYNEQFF. The DNA for the CDR3 is TGTGCCACCAGCCTAGCGGGTTCCTACAATGAGCAGTTCTTC.